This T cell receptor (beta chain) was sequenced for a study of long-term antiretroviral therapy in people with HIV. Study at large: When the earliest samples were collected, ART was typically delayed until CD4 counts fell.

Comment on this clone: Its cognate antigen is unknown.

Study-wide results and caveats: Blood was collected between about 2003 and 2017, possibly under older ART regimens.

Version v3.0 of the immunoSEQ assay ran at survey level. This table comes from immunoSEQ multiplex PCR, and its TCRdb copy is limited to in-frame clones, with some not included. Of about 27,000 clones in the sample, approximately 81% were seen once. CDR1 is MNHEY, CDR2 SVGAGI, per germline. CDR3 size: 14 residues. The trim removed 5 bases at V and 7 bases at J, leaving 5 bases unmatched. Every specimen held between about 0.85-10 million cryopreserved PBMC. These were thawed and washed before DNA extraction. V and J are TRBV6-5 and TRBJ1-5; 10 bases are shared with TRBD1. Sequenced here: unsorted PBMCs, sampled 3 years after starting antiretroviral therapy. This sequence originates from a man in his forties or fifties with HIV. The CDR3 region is CASSRTGGGQPQHF. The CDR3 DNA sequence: TGTGCCAGCAGTAGGACAGGGGGAGGACAGCCCCAGCATTTT.